The 10 T cell receptor beta chains reported below all come from one sample, sequenced in a study of blood T cells in healthy people across ages. Sample-barcoded 5' priming and a J-beta primer mix drove a second PCR of about 6 to 12 cycles. TCRdb itself ran the 5' RACE reads through MiXCR, one entry per CDR3 protein. This sample has 780,000 or so distinct CDR3 sequences, with 40% to 65% found just once. The sequenced sample consisted of blood. The receptors here all came from a man older than 75 in good health.

The CDR3, as DNA: TGTGCCAGCAGTTCCAACGCAGGGGGGCAGTACTTC. Protein product: CASSSNAGGQYF. The rearrangement joins TRBV28 to TRBJ2-4; TRBD1 might be the D (7 bases). Germline CDR1 reads MDHEN; CDR2 reads SYDVKM. The CDR3 is 12 amino acids. Trimming pared 4 bases from V and 13 bases from J, leaving 14 bases between.

In regard to this clonotype: One end of the junction fails to match germline, which may point to a read error. The chain is built from TRBV27 and TRBJ2-1, with 8 bases fitting TRBD1. Germline lookup yields CDR1 MNHEY and CDR2 SMNVEV (reference sequence). There are 16 residues in the CDR3. The CDR3 DNA reads as TGTGCCAGCAGTCTGGGGGCAGGGGGCCCCTACAGTGAGCAGTTCTTC. Translated, it gives CASSLGAGGPYSEQFF.

This clonotype occurred a few times. The chain has TRBV20-1 and TRBJ2-7; possible D gene TRBD1, 5 bases. This CDR3 has 11 residues. CDR1 is DFQATT and CDR2 is SNEGSKA in the germline V gene (reference sequence). The ends were cut back, 3 bases at V and 5 bases at J, with 8 bases in the middle. The CDR3 protein is CSASPRDEQYF. The CDR3 bases are TGCAGTGCTAGCCCCAGGGACGAGCAGTACTTC.

This clonotype was picked up a small number of times. The chain has TRBV20-1 and TRBJ2-1, with TRBD2 as a possible D gene (5 bases). The CDR3 extends over 13 amino acids. In germline, CDR1 is DFQATT, CDR2 SNEGSKA (reference sequence). The V gene lost 0 bases and the J gene lost 9 bases, with 12 bases spanning the gap. CDR3: CSARDQLVREQFF. The CDR3 DNA reads as TGCAGTGCTAGAGATCAACTAGTCCGTGAGCAGTTCTTC.

CDR3 sequence (DNA): TGTGCCAGCAGCGTAGGGCCCGGGGGGAAGAGCGTCCCGAATACGCAGTATTTT. Translated, it gives CASSVGPGGKSVPNTQYF. The chain has TRBV9 and TRBJ2-3; 7 bases match TRBD2. V dropped 0 bases and J dropped 7; count of bases not matched to a gene: 17. This CDR3 is 18 amino acids long. Germline V gives CDR1 SGDLS, CDR2 YYNGEE.

The J gene is TRBJ2-1, the V gene TRBV4-1; D possibly corresponds to TRBD2 (5 bases). The closer fit of TRBJ2-7 to the DNA end suggests the J call may be wrong. The germline V gene encodes CDR1 MGHRA and CDR2 YSYEKL. CDR3 length: 16 residues. CDR3 region: CASSPGWRGPYNEQYF. The CDR3 DNA reads as TGCGCCAGCAGCCCCGGCTGGAGAGGGCCCTACAATGAGCAGTACTTC.

The V gene is TRBV7-3, the J gene TRBJ1-2, with D possibly being TRBD1 (5 bases). Germline V CDR1 and CDR2: SGHTA, FQGTGA. Trimming shortened V by 6 bases and J by 4 bases, and 15 bases separated the two germline ends. This CDR3 has 14 residues. The CDR3 spells CASRSTGASYGYTF. The CDR3 nucleotides are TGTGCCAGCAGGTCGACCGGGGCCTCCTATGGCTACACCTTC.

The chain employs TRBV6-5 and TRBJ2-6; D ambiguous. This CDR3 region has 17 residues. V was trimmed by 1 base and J by 2 bases, leaving 12 bases between them. CDR1 and CDR2 (germline): MNHEY, SVGAGI. The CDR3 sequence: CASSYFSLGTGANVLTF. The CDR3 DNA is TGTGCCAGCAGTTACTTTTCCCTCGGAACTGGGGCCAACGTCCTGACTTTC.

The J gene is TRBJ1-1, the V gene TRBV9, with TRBD1 identical over 11 bases. CDR1 is SGDLS and CDR2 is YYNGEE in the germline V gene. There are 15 residues in the CDR3. V lost 4 bases and J lost 5; bases outside the gene matches: 7. CDR3 protein: CASSSRTGGPTEAFF. The CDR3 DNA sequence: TGTGCCAGCAGCTCACGGACAGGGGGCCCTACTGAAGCTTTCTTT.

The gene calls are TRBV5-5 and TRBJ2-7; 9 bases map to TRBD2. Germline V gene sequence: CDR1 SGHKS, CDR2 YYEKEE (reference sequence). Trimming cost V 2 bases and J 3 bases; bases outside gene matches: 9. This CDR3 spans 16 amino acids. The CDR3 DNA follows: TGTGCCAGCAGCTTCGCTCCAGCGGGAGGTTACTACGAGCAGTACTTC. It translates to CASSFAPAGGYYEQYF. Drawing the rest from reference TRBV5-5 and TRBJ2-7, the complete variable domain is DAGVTQSPTHLIKTRGQQVTLRCSPISGHKSVSWYQQVLGQGPQFIFQYYEKEERGRGNFPDRFSARQFPNYSSELNVNALLLGDSALYLCASSFAPAGGYYEQYFGPGTRLTVT.